This T cell receptor beta chain was recovered during a study of blood T cell repertoires in COVID-19. Looking at the study overall: Samples of COVID-19 (acute and convalescent) were obtained from the United States, Italy and Spain.

Sequenced by immunoSEQ multiplex PCR; TCRdb stores in-frame clones only, minus some. Here the sample spans over 50,000 clones, about 80% being singletons. The CDR3 has 14 amino acids. CDR1 and CDR2 (germline): LNHDA, SQIVND (reference sequence). The V gene end was trimmed by 5 bases and the J gene end by 5 bases; junction bases not matched to a gene: 4. This clone was seen more than once but under ten times. The sequenced sample consisted of peripheral blood. The TCR was taken from a human donor in a cohort sampled during active COVID-19. This chain joins TRBV19 and TRBJ2-7; TRBD1 agrees at 12 bases. The CDR3 sequence: CASSPGTGGNEQYF. CDR3 DNA sequence: TGTGCCAGTAGTCCCGGGACAGGGGGCAACGAGCAGTACTTC.